These 7 T cell receptor delta chains were sequenced from one sample in a study of DNA immune sequencing with unique molecular identifiers (dated by TCRdb to between 2020 and 2021). Library method: multiplex PCR. These reads were obtained on an Illumina MiniSeq. A 32-plex assay, with primers for all 8 TRDV and 4 TRDJ genes spanning the CDR3, was used to amplify the genomic DNA. A 12-nucleotide UMI was attached over roughly 3 barcoding PCR cycles, and a second PCR was then run with Illumina adapter primers. In TCRdb, clones were called once more from the public reads by CATT, and rows of identical DNA were later combined. The sample table shows 2,000 to 3,000 delta-chain clones, and roughly 13% are seen once. 20% to 25% of the sample rests with the top ten. The sequenced material came from gamma-delta T cells from PBMCs. These receptors were taken from a human donor in good health.

Concerning this clone: A read error may explain this, as a much larger clone is one base away. The chain has TRDV3 and TRDJ1; 9 positions agree with TRDD3. The germline gives CDR1 TVYSNPD, CDR2 GDNSRS (reference sequence). V was pared by 2 bases and J by 0 bases, with 25 bases of the junction left unmatched. There are 21 residues in the CDR3. The CDR3 nucleotides are TGTGCCTTTTTACCCTACCGGGCCTACTTGGGGATACGCGAATACACCGATAAACTCATCTTT. Its protein is CAFLPYRAYLGIREYTDKLIF. The full variable domain, completed using reference TRDV3 and TRDJ1, is CDKVTQSSPDQTVASGSEVVLLCTYDTVYSNPDLFWYRIRPDYSFQFVFYGDNSRSEGADFTQGRFSVKHILTQKAFHLVISPVRTEDSATYYCAFLPYRAYLGIREYTDKLIFGKGTRVTVEP.

This clone counts as medium-sized. This sequence joins TRDV2 and TRDJ2; D tentatively reads TRDD2 or TRDD3 (5 bases each). The V and J ends lost 1 base and 6 bases respectively, with 17 bases between them. CDR3 length equals 16 residues. Germline lookup yields CDR1 GEAIGNYY and CDR2 EKD. In nucleotides, the CDR3 is TGTGCCTGTGACACTCTGGGCCCTACCCGGGCAGCACAACTCTTCTTT. This codes for CACDTLGPTRAAQLFF.

Relative to its sample, this clone is large. The same CDR3 is also encoded by other DNA sequences in this sample. The chain combines TRDV2 with TRDJ1; a weak D match, TRDD3 (6 bases). This CDR3 is 15 amino acids long. CDR1 and CDR2 (germline): GEAIGNYY, EKD. V was clipped by 0 bases and J by 0 bases, with 10 bases between them. CDR3 amino acids: CACDTVGVNTDKLIF. CDR3 nucleotides: TGTGCCTGTGACACCGTGGGGGTCAACACCGATAAACTCATCTTT.

This clone is categorized as medium-sized. Other DNA sequences of this sample code for an identical CDR3. The rearrangement uses TRDV3 and TRDJ1, with TRDD3 matching over 9 bases. The trim removed 3 bases at V and 4 bases at J, leaving 15 bases unmatched. From germline, CDR1 is TVYSNPD and CDR2 GDNSRS (reference sequence). This CDR3 has 16 amino acids. CDR3 in amino acids: CAFRFTPGIRLDKLIF. Here the CDR3 DNA reads TGTGCCTTCAGATTTACACCGGGGATACGCCTCGATAAACTCATCTTT.

This clone was counted between two and nine times. With only one base between it and a far larger clone, this is likely a read error. The identical CDR3 is also encoded by other nucleotide sequences in the sample. V usage is TRDV2 and J usage is TRDJ1; TRDD3 matches 9 bases. Germline V gene lookup returns CDR1 GEAIGNYY and CDR2 EKD. The CDR3 consists of 15 residues. The CDR3 sequence is CACDILGDHTDKLIF. In DNA, the CDR3 is TGTGCCTGTGATATACTGGGGGACCACACCGATAAACTAATCTTT.

In this sample, this clone turned up many times. This sequence joins TRDV2 and TRDJ1, with 7 bases lining up with TRDD3. V dropped 3 bases and J dropped 4; count of bases not matched to a gene: 16. Germline-derived CDR1 and CDR2 are GEAIGNYY and EKD. This CDR3 region has 17 residues. The DNA for the CDR3 is TGTGCCTGTGACCTCCTCCAGACGGAGGATACGCGCGATAAACTCATCTTT. The encoded protein is CACDLLQTEDTRDKLIF.

This clone is large. The sample carries other DNA sequences with the same CDR3. This sequence joins TRDV2 and TRDJ1; 11 bases are a match to TRDD3. This CDR3 has 17 residues. CDR1 and CDR2 (germline): GEAIGNYY, EKD. V dropped 3 bases and J dropped 1; count of bases not matched to a gene: 9. Here the CDR3 reads CACDHLGDTKVTDKLIF. Written as DNA, the CDR3 is TGTGCCTGTGACCATCTGGGGGATACAAAGGTCACCGATAAACTCATCTTT.